What follows are 18 T cell receptor beta chains derived from one specimen sequenced in a study of beta chain features in type 1 diabetes. Sequenced material consisted of expressed TCRB transcripts (all of the isolated RNA was reverse transcribed). Sequenced by immunoSEQ multiplex PCR; TCRdb stores in-frame clones only, minus some. Among around 650,000 clones listed, around an eighth were seen once. Points from the study as a whole: When Type 1 diabetes patients were examined, their TCRB CDR3s proved moderately but significantly shorter in all four CD4+ subsets.

The antigens these receptors bind are not known. Source material: naive CD4+ T cells from blood. These TCRs come from a man under 40 with type 1 diabetes.

This clone was detected a few times. The rearrangement joins TRBV7-2 to TRBJ2-1; TRBD1 agrees at 8 bases. The germline gives CDR1 SGHTA, CDR2 FQGNSA. The CDR3 runs to 16 residues. With V trimmed by 3 bases and J by 4 bases, 8 bases remained unmatched. For the CDR3, the DNA is TGTGCCAGCAGCTTTATTCAGGGGGCAGGTTACAATGAGCAGTTCTTC. Translating gives CASSFIQGAGYNEQFF.

The rearrangement uses TRBV4-3 and TRBJ2-7, with TRBD2 matching over 9 bases. CDR1 is LGHNA and CDR2 is YSLEER in the germline V gene. The CDR3 contains 15 residues. V dropped 2 bases and J dropped 4; count of bases not matched to a gene: 6. CDR3 bases: TGCGCCAGCAGCCAATCCAGCGGGGGGTTATACGAGCAGTACTTC. Protein sequence: CASSQSSGGLYEQYF.

The chain employs TRBV25-1 and TRBJ2-1; possible D gene TRBD2, 6 bases. This CDR3 spans 16 amino acids. Germline lookup yields CDR1 MGHDK and CDR2 SYGVNS. Trimming removed 3 bases at V and 5 bases at J, with 17 bases between. The CDR3: CASSEWGLSRDNEQFF. The CDR3 bases are TGTGCCAGCAGTGAGTGGGGACTTTCCCGGGACAATGAGCAGTTCTTC.

The V and J genes are TRBV25-1 and TRBJ2-7; 9 bases map to TRBD1. Germline V gene sequence: CDR1 MGHDK, CDR2 SYGVNS. CDR3 length: 15 residues. J was trimmed by 6 bases and V by 6 bases; bases with no gene match: 12. The DNA for the CDR3 is TGTGCCAGCAGCCTGGACAGGGGAATACCACTCGAGCAGTACTTC. Its protein is CASSLDRGIPLEQYF.

This chain links TRBV4-3 with TRBJ1-4; 7 bases are shared with TRBD1. This CDR3 is 16 amino acids long. The V segment lost 1 base and the J segment 10 bases; nucleotides outside the gene matches: 12. Germline V gives CDR1 LGHNA, CDR2 YSLEER. This chain's CDR3 is CASSQVVTGAELKLFF. The DNA of the CDR3 is TGCGCCAGCAGCCAAGTCGTAACAGGGGCCGAATTAAAACTGTTTTTT.

This clone was recorded a few times. The chain joins TRBV5-4 to TRBJ1-1, with 8 bases lining up with TRBD1. From germline, CDR1 is SGHNT and CDR2 YYREEE (reference sequence). This CDR3 contains 15 residues. V dropped 3 bases and J dropped 11; count of bases not matched to a gene: 15. This chain's CDR3 is CASSSTPGQGGGAFF. The CDR3 nucleotides are TGTGCCAGCAGCTCCACACCCGGACAGGGTGGAGGGGCTTTCTTT.

This clone was seen a few times. This chain connects TRBV7-9 to TRBJ2-3; possible D gene TRBD1, 6 bases. Germline CDR1 is SEHNR and CDR2 is FQNEAQ (reference sequence). The length of the CDR3 is 15 residues. The V end was cut by 5 bases, the J end by 2 bases, with 14 bases between. The CDR3 region is CASSPRGQTTDTQYF. The DNA for the CDR3 is TGTGCCAGCAGCCCCCGCGGACAGACCACAGATACGCAGTATTTT.

This clone was observed a few times. V is TRBV5-1 and J is TRBJ2-1, with unresolved D. Germline CDR1 is SGHRS and CDR2 is YFSETQ. Trimming took 0 bases from V and 5 from J, leaving 6 bases between them. This CDR3 has 13 amino acids. Here the CDR3 reads CASSLGSNNEQFF. The CDR3 bases are TGCGCCAGCAGCTTGGGCTCTAACAATGAGCAGTTCTTC. Drawing the rest from reference TRBV5-1 and TRBJ2-1, the complete variable domain is KAGVTQTPRYLIKTRGQQVTLSCSPISGHRSVSWYQQTPGQGLQFLFEYFSETQRNKGNFPGRFSGRQFSNSRSEMNVSTLELGDSALYLCASSLGSNNEQFFGPGTRLTVL.

This clone was recorded a few times. The rearrangement joins TRBV2 to TRBJ2-7, with TRBD1 matching 8 bases. The CDR3 covers 18 residues. Unmatched junction bases numbered 16, after V lost 5 bases and J lost 1 base. Looked up from germline, CDR1 is SNHLY and CDR2 is FYNNEI. CDR3 residues: CASSPRQGSPLMSYEQYF. The CDR3 DNA reads TGTGCCAGCAGTCCAAGACAGGGGTCTCCTCTTATGTCCTACGAGCAGTACTTC.

The count of this clone is one. This chain joins TRBV27 and TRBJ2-3; no reliable D call. V lost 6 bases and J lost 0, with 7 bases in between. CDR3 length equals 13 residues. CDR1 is MNHEY, CDR2 SMNVEV, per germline (reference sequence). DNA for the CDR3: TGTGCCAGCAGACTTTCTAGCACAGATACGCAGTATTTT. Translating gives CASRLSSTDTQYF.

This chain joins TRBV19 and TRBJ1-5; maybe TRBD1 (6 bases). Germline assignment: CDR1 LNHDA and CDR2 SQIVND (reference sequence). Trimming took 5 bases from V and 6 from J, leaving 11 bases between them. This CDR3 contains 13 residues. CDR3 amino acids: CASSGQYFQPQHF. CDR3 DNA: TGTGCCAGTAGTGGACAGTACTTTCAGCCCCAGCATTTT.

With regard to this clone: The same CDR3 can be traced to other DNA sequences in this sample. The chain couples TRBV7-9 to TRBJ1-6; the D gene is possibly TRBD1 (6 bases). The CDR3 is 14 amino acids. The germline gives CDR1 SEHNR, CDR2 FQNEAQ (reference sequence). V was clipped by 3 bases and J by 6 bases, with 9 bases between them. The CDR3 DNA reads as TGTGCCAGCAGCTTGCAGGGGTCTAATTCACCCCTCCACTTT. Its protein product is CASSLQGSNSPLHF.

This clone has a handful of counts. The chain employs TRBV9 and TRBJ2-1, with no clear D. Germline V gene data show CDR1 as SGDLS and CDR2 as YYNGEE. This CDR3 contains 15 residues. The V gene lost 0 bases and the J gene lost 0 bases, with 7 bases spanning the gap. The CDR3 protein is CASSVAGPSYNEQFF. CDR3 DNA: TGTGCCAGCAGCGTAGCAGGTCCCTCCTACAATGAGCAGTTCTTC.

This clone was picked up a small number of times. The J gene is TRBJ1-4, the V gene TRBV5-1, with D possibly matching TRBD1 (5 bases). The germline gives CDR1 SGHRS, CDR2 YFSETQ. The CDR3 has 15 residues. V gave up 3 bases and J gave up 7 bases, with 16 bases separating them. CDR3 sequence reads: CASSSSSGKGEKLFF. CDR3 DNA sequence: TGCGCCAGCAGCTCGTCGTCAGGGAAGGGTGAAAAACTGTTTTTT.

The chain recombines TRBV4-2 with TRBJ2-7, with 8 nucleotides matching TRBD2. V dropped 1 base and J dropped 4; count of bases not matched to a gene: 3. The CDR3 length is 14 residues. Germline values: CDR1 LGHNA, CDR2 YNFKEQ. The CDR3 region is CASSQGRGEYEQYF. For the CDR3, the DNA is TGTGCCAGCAGCCAAGGGCGGGGGGAATACGAGCAGTACTTC.

CDR3 protein: CASSLSAYNEQFF. In DNA, the CDR3 is TGTGCCAGCAGCTTATCAGCCTACAATGAGCAGTTCTTC. The chain is built from TRBV7-8 and TRBJ2-1; D remains unclear. Trimming removed 2 bases from V and 2 bases from J, with 4 bases in between. From germline, CDR1 is SGHVS and CDR2 FQNEAQ. This CDR3 comprises 13 residues.

The genes are TRBV5-1 and TRBJ2-7; no clear D. The CDR3 loop spans 14 amino acids. V lost 4 bases, J lost 2 bases, and 13 bases lay in between. CDR1 and CDR2 (germline): SGHRS, YFSETQ. The DNA for the CDR3 is TGCGCCAGCAGCCCGACACCCGTCCCCTACGAGCAGTACTTC. Encoded protein: CASSPTPVPYEQYF.

The chain joins TRBV5-1 to TRBJ1-2, with 8 bases lining up with TRBD1. CDR1 and CDR2 (germline): SGHRS, YFSETQ. This CDR3 has 15 residues. V shed 0 bases and J 6 bases; nucleotides not matched to a gene: 7. This chain's CDR3 is CASSLARTGSHGYTF. The CDR3, as DNA: TGCGCCAGCAGCTTGGCCCGGACAGGGTCGCATGGCTACACCTTC.